This T cell receptor beta chain was identified in a study of blood T cell repertoires in COVID-19. Study information: Specimens from acute and convalescent COVID-19 originated in the United States, Italy and Spain.

Germline lookup yields CDR1 ENHRY and CDR2 SYGVKD. This CDR3 is 15 amino acids long. The V gene lost 0 bases and the J gene lost 5 bases, with 12 bases spanning the gap. Authors' methods: Counts of nucleated cells, estimated from reference gene primer amplification, were obtained. Repertoires were generated with immunoSEQ multiplex PCR, while TCRdb's copy carries only in-frame clones and drops some. That table furnishes V, J and clone size, whereas the DNA furnished D and trimming. Here the sample spans about 250,000 clones, around 90% being singletons. Sequences were obtained from peripheral blood. The sequence came from a woman between 35 and 50 years old who had recovered from COVID-19. This chain uses TRBV10-3 with TRBJ2-3; D call uncertain. The CDR3 DNA sequence: TGTGCCATCAGTGAGTCCCACGACCACAGAGATACGCAGTATTTT. It codes for CAISESHDHRDTQYF.